The entry below describes one T cell receptor beta chain. The length of the CDR3 is 12 residues. CDR1 is MDHEN, CDR2 SYDVKM, per germline. Method: immunoSEQ multiplex PCR; TCRdb's copy keeps in-frame clones and lacks some. The sample holds about 140,000 clones; approximately 90% are singletons and the top ten take about 3%. This sample is part of a study of T cell responses to AZD1222 COVID-19 vaccine. The sequence was obtained from an adult who received the AZD1222 COVID-19 vaccine. The V call is TRBV28, the J call TRBJ2-2; either TRBD1 or TRBD2 may supply D (5 bases each). The sample here was peripheral blood, taken 28 days after the second AZD1222 dose. This chain's CDR3 is CGWGTGAGELFF. CDR3 sequence (DNA): TGTGGCTGGGGGACGGGCGCCGGGGAGCTGTTTTTT.